This TCR beta chain was recovered during a study of OX40 agonist ivuxolimab in advanced cancers. Notes on the study in general: Clonal expansion in partial responders at 0.1-3.0 mg/kg ranked among the lowest. Compared with CD4+, CD8+ T cells on average had more expanded clones.

Patients were excluded for autoimmune disease history or systemic immunosuppression. Sampled blood was obtained at baseline, cycle 4 day 1, and cycle 7 day 1. Clones were sequenced by immunoSEQ multiplex PCR, and TCRdb holds only the in-frame ones, with some missing. The sample lists tens of thousands of clones; about 88% were seen once. Germline V gives CDR1 LNHNV, CDR2 YYDKDF (reference sequence). Trimming removed 0 bases at V and 0 bases at J, with 6 bases between. This CDR3 region has 15 residues. As regards this clone: The antigen remains unidentified.

This material consisted of CD4+ or CD8+ T cells sorted from blood, taken in a trial of the OX40 agonist ivuxolimab. This chain uses TRBV15 with TRBJ2-4; maybe TRBD2 (5 bases). This receptor was taken from an adult with an advanced solid tumor such as melanoma, head and neck, liver or kidney cancer. CDR3: CATSRERGAKNIQYF. CDR3 bases: TGTGCCACCAGCAGAGAACGGGGAGCCAAAAACATTCAGTACTTC.